This T cell receptor beta chain was observed in a study of spatial heterogeneity in lung cancer. Study results and caveats: There were more appearances of ubiquitous expanded tumor TCRs in blood at resection than at follow-up.

MiXCR was run by TCRdb on the 5' RACE reads, yielding one entry per CDR3 protein. The repertoire holds tens of thousands of distinct CDR3 sequences, with approximately 6.3% as singletons. The V gene lost 5 bases and the J gene lost 7 bases, with 13 bases spanning the gap. Per germline, CDR1 SGHDT and CDR2 YYEEEE. The CDR3 extends over 12 amino acids. On this clonotype: The antigen is not known.

The time point: sample taken at primary tumor resection. The sequence derives from a female donor with early-stage non-small cell lung cancer. Specimen: PBMCs, collected at surgery. The rearrangement joins TRBV5-6 to TRBJ2-7, with unresolved D. This CDR3 is CASSKRTAEQYF. The CDR3 DNA is TGTGCCAGCAGTAAAAGGACGGCTGAGCAGTACTTC.